This section outlines one T cell receptor (beta chain) sequence together with its context. Its antigen is currently unknown. The data were taken from a study of cytomegalovirus exposure and HLA in healthy donors. The PCR ran on 60 Vbeta and 13 Jbeta primers. Profiled with immunoSEQ multiplex PCR; TCRdb holds only in-frame clones, not every one. The profile shows under 140,000 clones, 76% of them singletons. Points from the study as a whole: Other equally common chains were less clonally expanded than HLA-associated TCR beta chains, a later analysis showed.

Trimming stripped 7 bases from V and 1 base from J, with 8 bases between. Germline CDR1 MNHEY, CDR2 SVGAGI. The CDR3 spans 14 residues. Material for sequencing was PBMCs. The TCR was taken from a man between 25 and 39 years old in good health and CMV-seropositive. The chain employs TRBV6-5 and TRBJ2-6; D unclear. The CDR3 loop reads CASISSSGANVLTF. CDR3 in DNA: TGTGCCAGCATTAGCTCATCTGGGGCCAACGTCCTGACTTTC.